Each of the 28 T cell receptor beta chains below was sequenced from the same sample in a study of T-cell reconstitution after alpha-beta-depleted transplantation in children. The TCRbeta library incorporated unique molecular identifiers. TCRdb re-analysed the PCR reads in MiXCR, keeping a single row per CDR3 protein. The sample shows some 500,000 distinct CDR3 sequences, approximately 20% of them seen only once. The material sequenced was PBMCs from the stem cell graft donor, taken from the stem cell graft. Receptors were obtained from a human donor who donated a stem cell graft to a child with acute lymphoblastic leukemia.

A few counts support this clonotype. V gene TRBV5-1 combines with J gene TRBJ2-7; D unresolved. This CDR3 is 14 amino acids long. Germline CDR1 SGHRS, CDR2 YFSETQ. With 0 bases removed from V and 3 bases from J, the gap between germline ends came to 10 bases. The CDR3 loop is CASSLDSNDYEQYF. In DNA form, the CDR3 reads TGCGCCAGCAGCTTGGACAGCAATGACTACGAGCAGTACTTC.

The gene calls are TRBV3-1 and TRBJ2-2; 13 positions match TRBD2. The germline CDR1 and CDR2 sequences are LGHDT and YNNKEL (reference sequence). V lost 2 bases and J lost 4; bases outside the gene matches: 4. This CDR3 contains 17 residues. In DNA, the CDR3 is TGTGCCAGCAGCCAAACTAGCGGGAGGGCCTCCACCGGGGAGCTGTTTTTT. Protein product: CASSQTSGRASTGELFF.

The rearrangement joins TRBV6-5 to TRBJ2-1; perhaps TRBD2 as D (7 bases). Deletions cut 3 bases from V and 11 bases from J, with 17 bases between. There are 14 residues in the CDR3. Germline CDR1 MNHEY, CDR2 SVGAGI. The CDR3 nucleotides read TGTGCCAGCAGTTATGTGGGGGCGGGGGAAAAGCAGTTCTTC. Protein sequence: CASSYVGAGEKQFF.

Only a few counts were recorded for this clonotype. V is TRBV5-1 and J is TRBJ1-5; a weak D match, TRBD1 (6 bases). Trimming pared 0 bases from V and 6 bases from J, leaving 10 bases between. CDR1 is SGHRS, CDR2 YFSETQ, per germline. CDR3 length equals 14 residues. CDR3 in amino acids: CASSLEGGSQPQHF. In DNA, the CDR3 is TGCGCCAGCAGCTTGGAAGGGGGAAGTCAGCCCCAGCATTTT.

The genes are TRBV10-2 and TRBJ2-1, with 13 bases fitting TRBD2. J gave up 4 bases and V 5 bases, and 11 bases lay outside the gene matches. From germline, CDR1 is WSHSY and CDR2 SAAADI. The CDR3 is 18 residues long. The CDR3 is CASSTLAGGPNSYNEQFF. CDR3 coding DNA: TGCGCCAGCAGTACACTAGCGGGAGGGCCGAATTCGTACAATGAGCAGTTCTTC.

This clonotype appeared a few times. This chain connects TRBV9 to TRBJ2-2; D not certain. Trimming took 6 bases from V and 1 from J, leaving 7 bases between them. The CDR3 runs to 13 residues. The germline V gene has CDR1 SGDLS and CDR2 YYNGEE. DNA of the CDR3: TGTGCCAGCAAGGCGGTGAACACCGGGGAGCTGTTTTTT. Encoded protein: CASKAVNTGELFF.

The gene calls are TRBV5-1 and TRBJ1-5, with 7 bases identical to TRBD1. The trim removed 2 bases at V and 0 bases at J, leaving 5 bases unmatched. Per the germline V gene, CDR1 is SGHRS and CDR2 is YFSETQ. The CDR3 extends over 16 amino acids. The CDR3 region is CASSLDGQVSNQPQHF. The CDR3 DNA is TGCGCCAGCAGCTTAGACGGACAGGTTAGCAATCAGCCCCAGCATTTT.

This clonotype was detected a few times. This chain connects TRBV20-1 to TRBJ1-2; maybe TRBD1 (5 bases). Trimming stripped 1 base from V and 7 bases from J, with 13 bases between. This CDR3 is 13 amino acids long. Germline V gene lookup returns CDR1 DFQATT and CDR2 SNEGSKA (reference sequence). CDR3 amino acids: CSARGGIERGYTF. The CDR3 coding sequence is TGCAGTGCTAGAGGGGGGATAGAGCGTGGCTACACCTTC.

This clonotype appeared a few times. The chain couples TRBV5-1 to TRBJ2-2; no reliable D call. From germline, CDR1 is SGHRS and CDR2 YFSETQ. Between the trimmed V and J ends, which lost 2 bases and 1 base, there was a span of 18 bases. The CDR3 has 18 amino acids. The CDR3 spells CASSLDDRLMENTGELFF. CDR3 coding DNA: TGCGCCAGCAGCTTAGATGATCGGTTAATGGAGAACACCGGGGAGCTGTTTTTT.

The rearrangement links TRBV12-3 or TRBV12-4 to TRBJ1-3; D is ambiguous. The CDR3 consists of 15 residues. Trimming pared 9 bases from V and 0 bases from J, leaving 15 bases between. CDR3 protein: CARHVGFSSGNTIYF. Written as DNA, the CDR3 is TGTGCCAGGCACGTGGGGTTCAGCTCTGGAAACACCATATATTTT.

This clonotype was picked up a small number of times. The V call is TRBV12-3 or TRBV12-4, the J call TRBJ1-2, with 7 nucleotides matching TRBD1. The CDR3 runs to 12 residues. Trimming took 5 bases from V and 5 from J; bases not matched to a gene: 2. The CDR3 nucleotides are TGTGCCAGCAGTAAACAGGGGTATGGCTACACCTTC. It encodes CASSKQGYGYTF.

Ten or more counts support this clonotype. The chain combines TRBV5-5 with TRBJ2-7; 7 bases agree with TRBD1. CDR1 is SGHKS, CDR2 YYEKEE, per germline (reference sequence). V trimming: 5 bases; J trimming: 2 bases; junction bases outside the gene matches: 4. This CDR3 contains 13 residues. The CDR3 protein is CASRLDRTYEQYF. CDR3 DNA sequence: TGTGCCAGCAGACTGGACAGGACCTACGAGCAGTACTTC.

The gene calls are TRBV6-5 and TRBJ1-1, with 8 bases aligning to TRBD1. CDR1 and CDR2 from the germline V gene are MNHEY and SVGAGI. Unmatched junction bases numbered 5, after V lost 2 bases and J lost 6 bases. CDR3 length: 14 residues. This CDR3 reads CASSYGQGMSEAFF. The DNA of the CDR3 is TGTGCCAGCAGTTACGGACAGGGAATGTCTGAAGCTTTCTTT.

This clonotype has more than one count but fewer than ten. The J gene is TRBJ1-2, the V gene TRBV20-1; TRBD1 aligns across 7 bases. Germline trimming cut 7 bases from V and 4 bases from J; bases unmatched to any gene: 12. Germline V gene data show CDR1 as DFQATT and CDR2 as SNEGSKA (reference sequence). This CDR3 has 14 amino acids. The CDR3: CSVGKGGHSYGYTF. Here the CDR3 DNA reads TGCAGTGTCGGGAAAGGGGGCCATTCCTATGGCTACACCTTC.

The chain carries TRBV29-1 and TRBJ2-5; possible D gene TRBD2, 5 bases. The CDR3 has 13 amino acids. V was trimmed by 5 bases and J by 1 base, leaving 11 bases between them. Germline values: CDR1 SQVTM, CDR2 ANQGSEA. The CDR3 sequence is CSVSGGSQETQYF. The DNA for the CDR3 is TGCAGCGTTAGCGGAGGAAGCCAAGAGACCCAGTACTTC.

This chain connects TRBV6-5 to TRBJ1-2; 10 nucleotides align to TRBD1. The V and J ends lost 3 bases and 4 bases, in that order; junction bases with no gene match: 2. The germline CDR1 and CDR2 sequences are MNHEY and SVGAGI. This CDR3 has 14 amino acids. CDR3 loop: CASSYGQGVYGYTF. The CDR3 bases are TGTGCCAGCAGTTATGGACAGGGGGTCTATGGCTACACCTTC.

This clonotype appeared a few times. This CDR3 reads CASTSYGSRNEQYF. The CDR3 DNA reads as TGTGCCAGCACCTCATACGGGAGTAGGAACGAGCAGTACTTC. The rearrangement joins TRBV12-3 or TRBV12-4 to TRBJ2-7, with D maybe TRBD2 (6 bases). The CDR3 loop spans 14 amino acids. With 7 bases removed from V and 5 bases from J, the gap between germline ends came to 18 bases.

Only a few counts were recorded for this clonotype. CDR3 sequence: CASSWYGVGYGYTF. The CDR3 bases are TGCGCCAGCAGCTGGTACGGGGTAGGCTATGGCTACACCTTC. The chain is built from TRBV5-1 and TRBJ1-2; D unresolved. Trimming removed 3 bases from V and 4 bases from J, with 13 bases in between. Looked up from germline, CDR1 is SGHRS and CDR2 is YFSETQ. The CDR3 extends over 14 amino acids.

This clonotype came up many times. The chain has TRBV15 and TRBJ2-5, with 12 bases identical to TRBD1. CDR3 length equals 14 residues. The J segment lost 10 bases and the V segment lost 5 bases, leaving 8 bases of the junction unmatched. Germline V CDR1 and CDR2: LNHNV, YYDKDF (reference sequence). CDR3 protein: CATSPGQGAKFQYF. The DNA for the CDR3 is TGTGCCACCAGCCCGGGACAGGGGGCGAAATTCCAGTACTTC.

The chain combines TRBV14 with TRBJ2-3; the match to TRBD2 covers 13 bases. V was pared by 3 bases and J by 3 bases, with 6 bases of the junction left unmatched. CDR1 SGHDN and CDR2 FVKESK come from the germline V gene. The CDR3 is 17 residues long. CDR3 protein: CASSHEEGLAGTDTQYF. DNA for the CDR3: TGTGCCAGCAGCCATGAGGAGGGACTAGCGGGGACAGATACGCAGTATTTT.

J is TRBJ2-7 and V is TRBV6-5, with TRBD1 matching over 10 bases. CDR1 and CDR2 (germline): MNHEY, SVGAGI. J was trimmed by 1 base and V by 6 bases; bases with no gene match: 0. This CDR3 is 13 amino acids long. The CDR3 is CASRGQGSYEQYF. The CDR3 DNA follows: TGTGCCAGCAGGGGACAGGGGTCCTACGAGCAGTACTTC.

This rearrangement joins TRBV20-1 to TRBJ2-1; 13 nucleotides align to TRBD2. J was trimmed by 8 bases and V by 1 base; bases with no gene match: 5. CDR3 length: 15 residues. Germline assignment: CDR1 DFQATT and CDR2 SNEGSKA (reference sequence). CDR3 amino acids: CSARVWTSGSDEQFF. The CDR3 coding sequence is TGCAGTGCTAGAGTCTGGACTAGCGGGAGCGATGAGCAGTTCTTC.

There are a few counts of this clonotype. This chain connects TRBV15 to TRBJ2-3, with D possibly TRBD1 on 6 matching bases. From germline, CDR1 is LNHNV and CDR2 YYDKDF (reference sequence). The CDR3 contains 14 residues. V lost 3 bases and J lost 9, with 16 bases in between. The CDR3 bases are TGTGCCACCAGCAGTTGGGGGCTTGGGGGAACGCAGTATTTT. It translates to CATSSWGLGGTQYF.

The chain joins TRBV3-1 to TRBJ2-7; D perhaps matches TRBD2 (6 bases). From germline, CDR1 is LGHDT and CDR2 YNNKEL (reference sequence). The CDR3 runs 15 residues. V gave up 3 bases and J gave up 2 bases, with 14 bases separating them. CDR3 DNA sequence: TGTGCCAGCAGCCAGGCCGGGAGCACAGCCTACGAGCAGTACTTC. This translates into CASSQAGSTAYEQYF.

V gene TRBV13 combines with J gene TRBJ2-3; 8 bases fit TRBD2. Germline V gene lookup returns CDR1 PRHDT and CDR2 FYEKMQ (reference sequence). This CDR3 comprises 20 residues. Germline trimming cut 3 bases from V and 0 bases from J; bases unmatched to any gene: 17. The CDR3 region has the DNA TGTGCCAGCAGCTTGTCACTCTTTTCGGGGCGGGAGGAGAGCACAGATACGCAGTATTTT. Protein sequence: CASSLSLFSGREESTDTQYF.

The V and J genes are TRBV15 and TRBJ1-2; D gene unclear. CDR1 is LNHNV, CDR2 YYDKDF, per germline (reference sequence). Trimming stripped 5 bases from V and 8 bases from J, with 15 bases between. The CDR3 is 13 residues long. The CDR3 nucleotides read TGTGCCACCAGCCGACTGGGTGCGTGGGGCTACACCTTC. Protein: CATSRLGAWGYTF.

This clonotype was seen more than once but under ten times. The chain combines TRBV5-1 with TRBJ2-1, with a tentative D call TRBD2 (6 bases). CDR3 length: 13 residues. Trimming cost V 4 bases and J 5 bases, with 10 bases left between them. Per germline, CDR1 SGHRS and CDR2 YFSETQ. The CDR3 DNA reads TGCGCCAGCAGCCCGGGACTGCACAATGAGCAGTTCTTC. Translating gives CASSPGLHNEQFF.

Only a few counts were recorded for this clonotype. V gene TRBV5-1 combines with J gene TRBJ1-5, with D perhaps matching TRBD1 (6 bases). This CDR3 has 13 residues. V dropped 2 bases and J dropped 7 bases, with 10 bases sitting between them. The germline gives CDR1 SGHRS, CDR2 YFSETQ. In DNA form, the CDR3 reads TGCGCCAGCAGCTTCACAGGGTTGCAGCCCCAGCATTTT. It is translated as CASSFTGLQPQHF.